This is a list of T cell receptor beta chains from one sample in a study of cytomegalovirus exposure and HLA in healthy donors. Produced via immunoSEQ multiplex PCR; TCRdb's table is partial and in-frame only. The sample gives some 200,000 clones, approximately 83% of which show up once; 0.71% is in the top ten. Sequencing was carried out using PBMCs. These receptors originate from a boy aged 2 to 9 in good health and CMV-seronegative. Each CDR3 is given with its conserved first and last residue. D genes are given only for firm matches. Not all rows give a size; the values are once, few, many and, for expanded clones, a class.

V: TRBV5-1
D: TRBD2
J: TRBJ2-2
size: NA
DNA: TGCGCCAGCAGCTTAGATTTGGCTAGCGGGTTAATAAACACCGGGGAGCTGTTTTTT
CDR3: CASSLDLASGLINTGELFF

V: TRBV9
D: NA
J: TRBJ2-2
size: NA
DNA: TGTGCCAGCAGCGTAAACGGGGGCACCGGGGAGCTGTTTTTT
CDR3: CASSVNGGTGELFF

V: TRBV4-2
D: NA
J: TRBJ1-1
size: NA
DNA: TGTGCCAGCAGCCAAGAAGCGGGCATACGGAACACTGAAGCTTTCTTT
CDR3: CASSQEAGIRNTEAFF

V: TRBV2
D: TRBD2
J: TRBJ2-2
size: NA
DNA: TGTGCCAGCAGTGAAGGCCGGCTAGCGGGGGCCCTCCAGAGGGTCGGGGAGCTGTTTTTT
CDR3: CASSEGRLAGALQRVGELFF

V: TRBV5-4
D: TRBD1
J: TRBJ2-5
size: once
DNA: TGTGCCAGCAGCGACGGACAGGGGGGGCCGACCCAGTACTTC
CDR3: CASSDGQGGPTQYF

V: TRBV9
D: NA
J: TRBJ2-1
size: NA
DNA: TGTGCCAGCAGCGTCTCGGGAGTAGGGTACAATGAGCAGTTCTTC
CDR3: CASSVSGVGYNEQFF

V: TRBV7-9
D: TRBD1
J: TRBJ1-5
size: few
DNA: TGTGCCAGCAGCTCACAGGGGGCGGACCAGCCCCAGCATTTT
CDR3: CASSSQGADQPQHF

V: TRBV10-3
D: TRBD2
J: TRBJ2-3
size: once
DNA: TGTGCCGCCAATAGCGGGGGACACACAGATACGCAGTATTTT
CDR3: CAANSGGHTDTQYF

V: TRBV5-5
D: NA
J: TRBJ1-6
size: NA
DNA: TGTGCCAGCAGCTTAGGCGGACAGCTCGGTGGTTCACCCCTCCACTTT
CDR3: CASSLGGQLGGSPLHF

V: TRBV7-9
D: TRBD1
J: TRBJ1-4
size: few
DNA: TGTGCCAGCAGCTTGGCCGGGACAGGCAAGGGAAAACTGTTTTTT
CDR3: CASSLAGTGKGKLFF

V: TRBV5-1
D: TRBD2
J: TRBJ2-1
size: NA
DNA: TGCGCCAGCAGCTTGGGGACGTCGGGACTAGCGGGAGGCAGCTCCTACAATGAGCAGTTCTTC
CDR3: CASSLGTSGLAGGSSYNEQFF

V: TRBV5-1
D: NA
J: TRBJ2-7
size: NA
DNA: TGCGCCAGCAGCTTGGCCAACCGAGAGGCCGCCTACGAGCAGTACTTC
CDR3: CASSLANREAAYEQYF

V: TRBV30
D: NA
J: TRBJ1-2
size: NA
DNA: TGTGCCTGGAGTGACAGGCCCTATGGCTACACCTTC
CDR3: CAWSDRPYGYTF

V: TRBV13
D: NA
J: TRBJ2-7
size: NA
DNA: TGTGCCAGCAGCTTAACCGGATGGGGGCAGAAGGGGTACGAGCAGTACTTC
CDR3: CASSLTGWGQKGYEQYF

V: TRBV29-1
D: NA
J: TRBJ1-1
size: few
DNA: TGCAGCGTTGAGGGGCAGGCCACCGAAGCTTTCTTT
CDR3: CSVEGQATEAFF

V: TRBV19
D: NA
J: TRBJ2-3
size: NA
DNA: TGTGCCAGTAGTACAGGGCTCATAAGCACAGATACGCAGTATTTT
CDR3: CASSTGLISTDTQYF

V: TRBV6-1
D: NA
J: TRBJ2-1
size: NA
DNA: TGTGCCAGCAGTGAAGCGCCTACAGGGTACTATTACAATGAGCAGTTCTTC
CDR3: CASSEAPTGYYYNEQFF

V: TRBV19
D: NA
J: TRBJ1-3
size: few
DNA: TGTGCCAGTAGTATGGAGGGAAACACCATATATTTT
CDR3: CASSMEGNTIYF

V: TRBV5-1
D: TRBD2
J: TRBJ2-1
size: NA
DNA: TGCGCCAGCAGCTTGGGGACTAGCGGGGGGGCGCATGAGCAGTTCTTC
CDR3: CASSLGTSGGAHEQFF

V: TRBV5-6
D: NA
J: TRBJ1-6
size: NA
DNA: TGTGCCAGCAGCTCGTGGGGGGCACAGGGAGGGAATTCACCCCTCCACTTT
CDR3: CASSSWGAQGGNSPLHF

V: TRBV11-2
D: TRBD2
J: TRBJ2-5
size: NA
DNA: TGTGCCAGCAGCTTAGTAGCGGGGGACCGAGAGACCCAGTACTTC
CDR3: CASSLVAGDRETQYF

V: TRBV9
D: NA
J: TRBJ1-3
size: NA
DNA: TGTGCCAGCAGCGCCGGCGGGAAGTCTGGTGGAAACACCATATATTTT
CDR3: CASSAGGKSGGNTIYF